One sample yielded the 6 T cell receptor beta chains listed below, sequenced in a study of T cell repertoires in cytomegalovirus infection. TCRdb recomputed calls from the reads with MiXCR, one row per CDR3 protein. The top ten clones hold about a tenth of a sample with approximately 500,000 distinct CDR3 sequences, roughly 12% of them seen once. Sequences were obtained from PBMCs. These receptor sequences come from a human donor in good health (CMV status not recorded). Some clones in this sample may be carry-over from other donors' samples.

This clonotype turned up a few times. The rearrangement uses TRBV20-1 and TRBJ2-7; a weak D match, TRBD1 (5 bases). The length of the CDR3 is 10 residues. CDR1 and CDR2 from the germline V gene are DFQATT and SNEGSKA (reference sequence). V lost 2 bases to trimming and J lost 6 bases, with 5 bases between them. CDR3 residues: CSARQGEQYF. The CDR3 DNA sequence: TGCAGTGCTAGACAGGGCGAGCAGTACTTC.

This clonotype has a count of ten or more. The J gene is TRBJ2-7, the V gene TRBV20-1; D remains ambiguous. The germline V gene has CDR1 DFQATT and CDR2 SNEGSKA (reference sequence). The CDR3 length is 14 residues. Trimming took off 0 bases at V and 0 bases at J, with 9 bases between the two ends. The CDR3 reads CSAREWGSSYEQYF. CDR3 bases: TGCAGTGCTAGAGAGTGGGGAAGCTCCTACGAGCAGTACTTC.

The table lists this clonotype with a few counts. The chain combines TRBV19 with TRBJ1-6; tentatively, D is TRBD1 (5 bases). From germline, CDR1 is LNHDA and CDR2 SQIVND (reference sequence). The length of the CDR3 is 17 residues. V lost 9 bases to trimming and J lost 2 bases, with 20 bases between them. CDR3 sequence (DNA): TGTGCCAGCGCGGGACGCCCGACGGGGACCTATAATTCACCCCTCCACTTT. As protein: CASAGRPTGTYNSPLHF.

This clonotype has ten or more counts. Written as DNA, the CDR3 is TGTGCCAGCAGCTTACGACAGGGGACAACCGGGGAGCTGTTTTTT. Its translation is CASSLRQGTTGELFF. V gene TRBV7-6 combines with J gene TRBJ2-2, with 8 bases aligning to TRBD1. CDR1 is SGHVS, CDR2 FNYEAQ, per germline. V was clipped by 2 bases and J by 5 bases; unmatched bases: 4. The CDR3 consists of 15 residues.

The V call is TRBV10-3, the J call TRBJ2-1; 9 bases fit TRBD2. The CDR3 is 17 amino acids. Germline V gene lookup returns CDR1 ENHRY and CDR2 SYGVKD. After removal of 4 bases from V and 8 bases from J, the junction contained 15 bases not matched to a gene. The CDR3 loop reads CAISAGSAGGPSDEQFF. The CDR3 DNA reads TGTGCCATCAGTGCAGGCTCGGCGGGAGGGCCCTCGGATGAGCAGTTCTTC.

This clonotype was detected a few times. The chain is built from TRBV7-7 and TRBJ1-2; 9 bases map to TRBD1. The CDR3 is made up of 13 amino acids. Germline lookup yields CDR1 SSHAT and CDR2 FNYEAQ (reference sequence). V lost 2 bases and J lost 7; bases outside the gene matches: 2. The CDR3 loop is CASSLKTGGGYTF. In DNA form, the CDR3 reads TGTGCCAGCAGCTTAAAGACAGGGGGTGGCTACACCTTC.